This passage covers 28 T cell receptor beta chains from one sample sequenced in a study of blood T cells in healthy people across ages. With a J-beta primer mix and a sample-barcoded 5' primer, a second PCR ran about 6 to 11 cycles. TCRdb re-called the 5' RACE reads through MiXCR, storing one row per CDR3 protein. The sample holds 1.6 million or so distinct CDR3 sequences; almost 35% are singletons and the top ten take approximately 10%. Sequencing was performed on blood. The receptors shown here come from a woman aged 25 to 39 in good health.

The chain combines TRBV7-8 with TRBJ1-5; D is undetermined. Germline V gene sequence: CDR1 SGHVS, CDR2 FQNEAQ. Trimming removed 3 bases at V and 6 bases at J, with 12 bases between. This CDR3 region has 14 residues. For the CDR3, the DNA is TGTGCCAGCAGCTTTGGGGAACGGGGTCAGCCCCAGCATTTT. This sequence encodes CASSFGERGQPQHF. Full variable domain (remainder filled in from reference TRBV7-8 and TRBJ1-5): GAGVSQSPRYKVAKRGQDVALRCDPISGHVSLFWYQQALGQGPEFLTYFQNEAQLDKSGLPSDRFFAERPEGSVSTLKIQRTQQEDSAVYLCASSFGERGQPQHFGDGTRLSIL.

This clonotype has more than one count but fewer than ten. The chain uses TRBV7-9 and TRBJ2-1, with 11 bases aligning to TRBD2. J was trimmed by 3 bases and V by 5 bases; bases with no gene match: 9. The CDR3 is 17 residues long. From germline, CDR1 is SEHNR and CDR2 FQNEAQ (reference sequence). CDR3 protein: CASSPGLAGPLYNEQFF. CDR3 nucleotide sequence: TGTGCCAGCAGCCCCGGACTAGCGGGCCCCCTCTACAATGAGCAGTTCTTC.

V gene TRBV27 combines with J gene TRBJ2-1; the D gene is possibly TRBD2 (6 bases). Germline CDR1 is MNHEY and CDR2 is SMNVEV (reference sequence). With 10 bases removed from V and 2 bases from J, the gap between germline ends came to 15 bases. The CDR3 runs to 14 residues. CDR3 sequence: CATGVGGPYNEQFF. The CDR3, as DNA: TGTGCCACCGGGGTCGGAGGGCCCTACAATGAGCAGTTCTTC.

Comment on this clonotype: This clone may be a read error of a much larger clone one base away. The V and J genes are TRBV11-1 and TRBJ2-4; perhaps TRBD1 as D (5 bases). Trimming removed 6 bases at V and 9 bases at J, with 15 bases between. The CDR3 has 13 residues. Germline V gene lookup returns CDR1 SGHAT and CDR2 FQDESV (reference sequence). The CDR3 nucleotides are TGTGCCAGCAGTCTGAACAGGAAAGGCATTCAGTACTTC. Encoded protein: CASSLNRKGIQYF.

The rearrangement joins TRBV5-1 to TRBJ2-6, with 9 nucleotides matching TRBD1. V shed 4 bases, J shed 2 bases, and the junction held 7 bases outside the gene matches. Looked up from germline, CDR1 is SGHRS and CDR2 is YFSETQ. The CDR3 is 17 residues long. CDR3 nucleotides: TGCGCCAGCAGCCAGGGACAGGGCTCCACTGGGGCCAACGTCCTGACTTTC. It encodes CASSQGQGSTGANVLTF.

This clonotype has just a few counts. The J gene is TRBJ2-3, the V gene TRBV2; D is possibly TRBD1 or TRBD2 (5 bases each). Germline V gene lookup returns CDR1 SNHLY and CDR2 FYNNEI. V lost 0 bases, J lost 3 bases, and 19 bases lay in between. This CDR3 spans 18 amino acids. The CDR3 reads CASSEALPGLGVTDTQYF. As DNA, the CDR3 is TGTGCCAGCAGTGAAGCGCTTCCAGGGTTGGGGGTTACAGATACGCAGTATTTT.

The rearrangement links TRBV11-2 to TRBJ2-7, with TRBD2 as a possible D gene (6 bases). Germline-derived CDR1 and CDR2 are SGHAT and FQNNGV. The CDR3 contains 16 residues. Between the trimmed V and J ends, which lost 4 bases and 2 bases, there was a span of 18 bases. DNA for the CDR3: TGTGCCAGCAGCTCACCCTCCGTGGGGGGTACCTACGAGCAGTACTTC. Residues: CASSSPSVGGTYEQYF.

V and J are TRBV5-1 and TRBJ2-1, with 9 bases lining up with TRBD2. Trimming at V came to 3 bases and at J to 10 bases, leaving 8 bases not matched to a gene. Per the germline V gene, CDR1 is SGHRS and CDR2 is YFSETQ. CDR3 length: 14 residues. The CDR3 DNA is TGCGCCAGCAGCTCCCGAGATAGCGGGAGAGAGCAGTTCTTC. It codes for CASSSRDSGREQFF.

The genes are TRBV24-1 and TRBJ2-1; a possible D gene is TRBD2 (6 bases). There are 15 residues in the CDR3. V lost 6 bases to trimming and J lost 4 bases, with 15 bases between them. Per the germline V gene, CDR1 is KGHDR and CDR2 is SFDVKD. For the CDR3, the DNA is TGTGCCACCAGTATACCACGGGGGTCATACAATGAGCAGTTCTTC. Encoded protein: CATSIPRGSYNEQFF.

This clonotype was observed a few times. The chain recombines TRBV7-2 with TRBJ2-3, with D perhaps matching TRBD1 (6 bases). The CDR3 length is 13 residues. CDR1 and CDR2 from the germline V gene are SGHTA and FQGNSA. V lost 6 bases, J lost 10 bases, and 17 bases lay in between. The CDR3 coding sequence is TGTGCCAGCAGGAGAGGGGCCCCAGGGGCGCAGTATTTT. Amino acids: CASRRGAPGAQYF.

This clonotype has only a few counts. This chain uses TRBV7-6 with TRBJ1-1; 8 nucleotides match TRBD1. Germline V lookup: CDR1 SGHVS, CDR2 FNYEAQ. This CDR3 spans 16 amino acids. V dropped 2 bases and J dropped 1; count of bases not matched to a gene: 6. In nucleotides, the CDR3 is TGTGCCAGCAGCTTACTCCTCAGGGGGCCGAACACTGAAGCTTTCTTT. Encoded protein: CASSLLLRGPNTEAFF.

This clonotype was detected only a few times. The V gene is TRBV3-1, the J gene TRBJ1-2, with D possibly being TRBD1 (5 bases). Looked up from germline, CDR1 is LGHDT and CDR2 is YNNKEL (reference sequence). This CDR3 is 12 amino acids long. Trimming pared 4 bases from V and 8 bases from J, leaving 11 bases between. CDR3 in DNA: TGTGCCAGCAGCCGAGGGGAGGAAGGCTACACCTTC. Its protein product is CASSRGEEGYTF.

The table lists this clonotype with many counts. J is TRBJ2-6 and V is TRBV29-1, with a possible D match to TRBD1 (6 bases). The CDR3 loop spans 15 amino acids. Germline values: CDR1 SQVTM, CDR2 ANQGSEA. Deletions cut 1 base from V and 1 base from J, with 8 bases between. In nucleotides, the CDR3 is TGCAGCGTTGAAGTGCAGGGGTCTGGGGCCAACGTCCTGACTTTC. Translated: CSVEVQGSGANVLTF.

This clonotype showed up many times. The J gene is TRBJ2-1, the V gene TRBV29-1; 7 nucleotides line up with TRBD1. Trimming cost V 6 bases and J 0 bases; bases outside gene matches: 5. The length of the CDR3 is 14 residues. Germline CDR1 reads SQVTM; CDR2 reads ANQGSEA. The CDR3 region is CSVATGSSYNEQFF. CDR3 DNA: TGCAGCGTAGCGACAGGGAGCTCCTACAATGAGCAGTTCTTC.

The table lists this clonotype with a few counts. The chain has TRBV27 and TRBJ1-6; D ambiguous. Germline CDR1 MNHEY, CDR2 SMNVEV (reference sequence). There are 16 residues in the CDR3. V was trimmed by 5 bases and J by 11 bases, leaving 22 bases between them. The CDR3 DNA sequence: TGTGCCAGCAGTCCCTTGACACCCGAGGGTAACGCACCCCTCCACTTT. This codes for CASSPLTPEGNAPLHF.

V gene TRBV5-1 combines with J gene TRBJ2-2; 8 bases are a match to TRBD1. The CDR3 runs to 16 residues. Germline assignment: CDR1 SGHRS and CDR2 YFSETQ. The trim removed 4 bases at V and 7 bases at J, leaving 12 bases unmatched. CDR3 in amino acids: CASSVWDRSLDGELFF. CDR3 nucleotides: TGCGCCAGCAGCGTCTGGGACAGGAGTTTGGACGGGGAGCTGTTTTTT.

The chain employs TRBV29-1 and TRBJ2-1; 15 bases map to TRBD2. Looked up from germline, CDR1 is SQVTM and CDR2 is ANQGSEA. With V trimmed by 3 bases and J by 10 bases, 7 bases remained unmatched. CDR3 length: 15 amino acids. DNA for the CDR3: TGCAGCGTTGATCATGGAGGGACTAGCGGGGGGGAGCAGTTCTTC. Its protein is CSVDHGGTSGGEQFF.

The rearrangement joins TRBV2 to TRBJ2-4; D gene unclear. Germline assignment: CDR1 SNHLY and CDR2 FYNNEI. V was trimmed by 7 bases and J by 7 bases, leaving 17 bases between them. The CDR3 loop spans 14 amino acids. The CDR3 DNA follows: TGTGCCAGCACCCTCGAAAAGGCCCAGAACATTCAGTACTTC. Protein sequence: CASTLEKAQNIQYF. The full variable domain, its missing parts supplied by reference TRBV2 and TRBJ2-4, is EPEVTQTPSHQVTQMGQEVILRCVPISNHLYFYWYRQILGQKVEFLVSFYNNEISEKSEIFDDQFSVERPDGSNFTLKIRSTKLEDSAMYFCASTLEKAQNIQYFGAGTRLSVL.

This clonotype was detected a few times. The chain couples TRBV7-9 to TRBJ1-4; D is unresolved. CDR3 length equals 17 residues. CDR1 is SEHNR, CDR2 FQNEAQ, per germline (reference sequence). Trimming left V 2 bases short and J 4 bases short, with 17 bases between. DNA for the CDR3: TGTGCCAGCAGCTTAAGTCTTGGACCGAGTCTTAATGAAAAACTGTTTTTT. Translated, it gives CASSLSLGPSLNEKLFF.

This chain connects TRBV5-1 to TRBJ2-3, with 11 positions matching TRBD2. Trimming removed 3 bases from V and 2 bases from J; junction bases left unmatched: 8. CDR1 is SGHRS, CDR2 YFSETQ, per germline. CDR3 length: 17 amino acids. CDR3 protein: CASSSGASGRNTDTQYF. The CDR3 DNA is TGCGCCAGCAGCTCGGGAGCTAGCGGGAGGAACACAGATACGCAGTATTTT. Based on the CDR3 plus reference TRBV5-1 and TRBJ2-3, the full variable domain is KAGVTQTPRYLIKTRGQQVTLSCSPISGHRSVSWYQQTPGQGLQFLFEYFSETQRNKGNFPGRFSGRQFSNSRSEMNVSTLELGDSALYLCASSSGASGRNTDTQYFGPGTRLTVL.

The CDR3 bases are TGTGCCAGCAGCTCCGAACCTGGGACTAGCAGTGAGCAGTTCTTC. Encoded protein: CASSSEPGTSSEQFF. V is TRBV7-3 and J is TRBJ2-1; 9 nucleotides line up with TRBD2. Germline V gene data show CDR1 as SGHTA and CDR2 as FQGTGA. J gave up 9 bases and V 4 bases, and 10 bases lay outside the gene matches. The CDR3 totals 15 residues.

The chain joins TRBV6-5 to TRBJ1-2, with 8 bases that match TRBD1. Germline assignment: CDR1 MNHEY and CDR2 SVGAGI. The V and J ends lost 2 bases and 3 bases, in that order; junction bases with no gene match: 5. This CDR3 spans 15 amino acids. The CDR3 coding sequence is TGTGCCAGCAGTTACATCGCAGGGGGCTACTATGGCTACACCTTC. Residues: CASSYIAGGYYGYTF.

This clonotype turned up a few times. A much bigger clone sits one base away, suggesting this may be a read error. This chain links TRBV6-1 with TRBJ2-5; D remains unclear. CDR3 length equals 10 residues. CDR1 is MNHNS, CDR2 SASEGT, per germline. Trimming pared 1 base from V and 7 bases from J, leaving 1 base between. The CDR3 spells CASSEGTQYF. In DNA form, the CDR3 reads TGTGCCAGCAGTGAAGGGACCCAGTACTTC.

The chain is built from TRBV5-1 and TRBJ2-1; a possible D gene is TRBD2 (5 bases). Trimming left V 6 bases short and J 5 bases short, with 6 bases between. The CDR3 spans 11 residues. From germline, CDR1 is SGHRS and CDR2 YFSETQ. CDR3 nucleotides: TGCGCCAGCAAGGGAGACAATGAGCAGTTCTTC. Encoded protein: CASKGDNEQFF.

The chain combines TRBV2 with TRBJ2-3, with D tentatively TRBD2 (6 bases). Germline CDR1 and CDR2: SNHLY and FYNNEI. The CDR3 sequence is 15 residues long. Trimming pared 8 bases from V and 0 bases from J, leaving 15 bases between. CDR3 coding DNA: TGTGCCAGCGTCACTAGCAGCTATAGCACAGATACGCAGTATTTT. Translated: CASVTSSYSTDTQYF.

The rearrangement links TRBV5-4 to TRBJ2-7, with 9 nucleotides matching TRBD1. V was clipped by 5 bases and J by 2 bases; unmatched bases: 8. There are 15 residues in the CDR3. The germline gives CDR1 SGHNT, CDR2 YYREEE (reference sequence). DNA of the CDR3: TGTGCCAGCAGACCAGACAGGGGGTCGCCCTACGAGCAGTACTTC. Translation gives CASRPDRGSPYEQYF. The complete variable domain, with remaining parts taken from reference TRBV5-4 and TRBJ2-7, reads ETGVTQSPTHLIKTRGQQVTLRCSSQSGHNTVSWYQQALGQGPQFIFQYYREEENGRGNFPPRFSGLQFPNYSSELNVNALELDDSALYLCASRPDRGSPYEQYFGPGTRLTVT.

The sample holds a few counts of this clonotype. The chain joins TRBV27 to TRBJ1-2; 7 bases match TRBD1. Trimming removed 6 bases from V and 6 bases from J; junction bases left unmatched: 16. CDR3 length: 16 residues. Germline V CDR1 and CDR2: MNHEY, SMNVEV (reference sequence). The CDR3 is CASSTKRRGVENGYTF. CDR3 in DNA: TGTGCCAGCAGCACAAAACGCAGGGGGGTCGAGAATGGCTACACCTTC.

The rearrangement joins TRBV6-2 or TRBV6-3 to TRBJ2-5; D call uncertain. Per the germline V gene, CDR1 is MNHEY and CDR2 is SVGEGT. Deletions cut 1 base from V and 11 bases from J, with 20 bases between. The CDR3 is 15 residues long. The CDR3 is CASSYLGSKSNEQYF. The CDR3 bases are TGTGCCAGCAGTTACTTAGGTAGTAAGTCGAATGAGCAGTACTTC.